This entry is about one TCR beta chain. As yet, its antigen is unknown. From germline, CDR1 is MNHEY and CDR2 SVGEGT. Germline trimming cut 6 bases from V and 6 bases from J; bases unmatched to any gene: 6. The length of the CDR3 is 14 residues. Using its own MiXCR run on the RACE reads, TCRdb lists one record per CDR3 protein. Of a few hundred thousand distinct CDR3 sequences in the sample, over 7.5% were seen once. This specimen belongs to a study of human T cells and chemical hapten exposure. Study overall: A roughly 2 cm by roughly 2 cm inner upper arm patch received 2% DPC for sensitization. Study observations and caveats: After DPC sensitization, TCRs above 1 in 1000 frequency showed no change.

Time point of the sample: pre-sensitization, week 0. This sample's treatment: therapeutic diphenylcyclopropenone sensitization with weekly scalp DPC. The clonotype was recovered from a man between 18 and 35 years old with alopecia areata. Some clones in this sample may be carry-over from other donors' samples. The V and J genes are TRBV6-2 or TRBV6-3 and TRBJ1-5, with 9 bases matching TRBD1. The sample was whole blood, taken in connection with sensitization to the hapten diphenylcyclopropenone (DPC). The CDR3 DNA reads TGTGCCAGCAGACAGGGGGCCGAGATTCAGCCCCAGCATTTT. Protein: CASRQGAEIQPQHF.